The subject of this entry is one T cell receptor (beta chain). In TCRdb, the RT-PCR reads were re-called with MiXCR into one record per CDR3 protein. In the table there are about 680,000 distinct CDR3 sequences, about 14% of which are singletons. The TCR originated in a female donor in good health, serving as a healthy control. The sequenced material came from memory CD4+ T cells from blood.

The CDR3 loop reads CASRTDRGTYEQYF. The CDR3 bases are TGTGCCAGCAGAACGGACAGGGGCACTTACGAGCAGTACTTC. The chain joins TRBV27 to TRBJ2-7; 9 nucleotides line up with TRBD1. This CDR3 is built from 14 residues. J gave up 4 bases and V 6 bases, and 7 bases lay outside the gene matches. Germline CDR1 is MNHEY and CDR2 is SMNVEV (reference sequence).